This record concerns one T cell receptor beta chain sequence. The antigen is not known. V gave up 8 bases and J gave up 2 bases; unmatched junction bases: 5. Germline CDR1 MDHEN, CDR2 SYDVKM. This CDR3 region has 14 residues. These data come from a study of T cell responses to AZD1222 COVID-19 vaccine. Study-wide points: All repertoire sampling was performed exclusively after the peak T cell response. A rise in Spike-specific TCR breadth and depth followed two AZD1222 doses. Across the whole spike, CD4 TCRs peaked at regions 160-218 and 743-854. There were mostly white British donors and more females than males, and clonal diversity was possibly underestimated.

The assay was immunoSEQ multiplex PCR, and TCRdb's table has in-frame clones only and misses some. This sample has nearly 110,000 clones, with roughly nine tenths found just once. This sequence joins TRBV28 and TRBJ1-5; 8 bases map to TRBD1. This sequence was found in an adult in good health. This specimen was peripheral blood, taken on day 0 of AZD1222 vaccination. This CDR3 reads CASVPGQGNQPQHF. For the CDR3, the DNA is TGTGCCAGCGTTCCGGGACAGGGCAATCAGCCCCAGCATTTT.